This T cell receptor beta chain was identified during a study of shared clonotypes between healthy human individuals. CDR3 length equals 16 residues. The germline V and J ends were trimmed by 5 bases and 1 base, with 15 bases remaining between them. Per germline, CDR1 MNHEY and CDR2 SMNVEV (reference sequence). With respect to this clone: The antigen is unknown.

General study results and limits: Only blood was sampled, and tissue TCR repertoires likely differ from blood ones. Naive subsets, compared against memory subsets, generally had larger estimated richness values.

Generated by immunoSEQ multiplex PCR, the TCRdb table keeps only in-frame clones and is missing some. Of approximately 1.1 million clones listed, approximately 80% were seen once; the top ten hold approximately 0.56%. This TCR derives from a man aged 18 to 29 in good health. Some clones in this sample may be carry-over from other donors' samples. Sequenced input: memory CD4+ T cells from PBMCs. The subset here: CD45RA-negative fraction. The gene calls are TRBV27 and TRBJ2-4, with D maybe TRBD2 (6 bases). The CDR3 sequence is CASSPREAGAKNIQYF. CDR3 nucleotide sequence: TGTGCCAGCAGTCCCAGGGAGGCGGGGGCCAAAAACATTCAGTACTTC.